The 10 T cell receptor beta chains below were found in one sample sequenced in a study of T cell changes during pregnancy in multiple sclerosis. Method: immunoSEQ multiplex PCR; TCRdb's copy keeps in-frame clones and lacks some. The sample has roughly 40,000 clones; roughly 87% are singletons. Sequenced here: CD4+ T cells from peripheral blood mononuclear cells, sampled after pregnancy. The receptors originated from a female donor with multiple sclerosis, enrolled in a pregnancy study.

There are a few counts of this clone. The CDR3 DNA reads TGTGCCAGCAGTTTACTCGCGCCGTGGAGGATTAATTCACCCCTCCACTTT. This sequence encodes CASSLLAPWRINSPLHF. V and J are TRBV27 and TRBJ1-6; D remains ambiguous. This CDR3 has 17 residues. V lost 2 bases and J lost 6, with 17 bases in between. The germline V gene has CDR1 MNHEY and CDR2 SMNVEV (reference sequence).

The rearrangement uses TRBV7-9 and TRBJ1-1; possibly TRBD1 for D (5 bases). The length of the CDR3 is 15 residues. The V gene lost 7 bases and the J gene lost 1 base, with 16 bases spanning the gap. Germline CDR1 is SEHNR and CDR2 is FQNEAQ (reference sequence). Written as DNA, the CDR3 is TGTGCCAGCACCAGAAAGCTCACAGGGAACACTGAAGCTTTCTTT. It encodes CASTRKLTGNTEAFF.

J is TRBJ1-6 and V is TRBV10-1, with 9 bases identical to TRBD1. V lost 8 bases and J lost 9; bases outside the gene matches: 8. The germline CDR1 and CDR2 sequences are WNHNN and SYGVQD (reference sequence). The CDR3 contains 14 residues. CDR3 region: CASWYRDRASPLHF. CDR3 bases: TGCGCCAGCTGGTACCGGGACAGGGCTTCACCCCTCCACTTT.

This chain joins TRBV2 and TRBJ1-1, with D unclear. The CDR3 runs to 15 residues. Germline CDR1 SNHLY, CDR2 FYNNEI. Between the trimmed V and J ends, which lost 6 bases and 3 bases, there was a span of 17 bases. The CDR3 DNA sequence: TGTGCCAGCAGCGCACGAGGGCGTTGGGACACTGAAGCTTTCTTT. The encoded protein is CASSARGRWDTEAFF.

This chain joins TRBV2 and TRBJ1-5, with 7 bases matching TRBD1. Trimming cost V 3 bases and J 7 bases; bases outside gene matches: 6. CDR1 and CDR2 (germline): SNHLY, FYNNEI. The CDR3 loop spans 14 amino acids. CDR3 loop: CASSELTGVQPQHF. DNA of the CDR3: TGTGCCAGCAGTGAGTTAACAGGGGTCCAGCCCCAGCATTTT. The full variable domain, rest sourced from reference TRBV2 and TRBJ1-5, is EPEVTQTPSHQVTQMGQEVILRCVPISNHLYFYWYRQILGQKVEFLVSFYNNEISEKSEIFDDQFSVERPDGSNFTLKIRSTKLEDSAMYFCASSELTGVQPQHFGDGTRLSIL.

This clone occurred once. CDR3 sequence reads: CASGLGRLNTEAFF. CDR3 DNA sequence: TGTGCCAGCGGTCTTGGGCGACTGAACACTGAAGCTTTCTTT. The V and J genes are TRBV6-6 and TRBJ1-1, with D hard to call. Trimming left V 8 bases short and J 0 bases short, with 13 bases between. This CDR3 contains 14 residues. The germline V gene has CDR1 MNHNY and CDR2 SVGAGI (reference sequence).

In nucleotides, the CDR3 is TGTGCCAGCAGCGCCACAGGGAGACAGAGCTATGGCTACACCTTC. Protein: CASSATGRQSYGYTF. The chain uses TRBV5-5 and TRBJ1-2; the D gene is possibly TRBD1 (6 bases). The V end lost 4 bases, the J end lost 4 bases, and 17 bases lay between the germline ends. The V gene's germline CDR1 is SGHKS and CDR2 YYEKEE (reference sequence). The CDR3 length is 15 residues.

The V call is TRBV19, the J call TRBJ1-6; no definite D call. The germline CDR1 and CDR2 sequences are LNHDA and SQIVND (reference sequence). The CDR3 is 13 residues long. V lost 7 bases to trimming and J lost 6 bases, with 10 bases between them. CDR3 bases: TGTGCCAGTATGGAAAGGAGTAATTCACCCCTCCACTTT. Its translation: CASMERSNSPLHF.

The rearrangement uses TRBV9 and TRBJ1-2, with D perhaps TRBD1 (5 bases). CDR1 is SGDLS and CDR2 is YYNGEE in the germline V gene. The V end lost 0 bases, the J end lost 4 bases, and 10 bases lay between the germline ends. The CDR3 is 14 residues long. The CDR3 DNA follows: TGTGCCAGCAGCGTAGGTCACAGGTCCTATGGCTACACCTTC. As protein: CASSVGHRSYGYTF.

The chain couples TRBV30 to TRBJ2-3, with 15 bases matching TRBD2. The CDR3 runs to 13 residues. V lost 5 bases to trimming and J lost 7 bases; unmatched junction nucleotides: 1. CDR1 is GTSNPN, CDR2 SVGIG, per germline (reference sequence). The CDR3 loop is CAWGTSGGNTQYF. As DNA, the CDR3 is TGTGCCTGGGGGACTAGCGGGGGGAATACGCAGTATTTT.